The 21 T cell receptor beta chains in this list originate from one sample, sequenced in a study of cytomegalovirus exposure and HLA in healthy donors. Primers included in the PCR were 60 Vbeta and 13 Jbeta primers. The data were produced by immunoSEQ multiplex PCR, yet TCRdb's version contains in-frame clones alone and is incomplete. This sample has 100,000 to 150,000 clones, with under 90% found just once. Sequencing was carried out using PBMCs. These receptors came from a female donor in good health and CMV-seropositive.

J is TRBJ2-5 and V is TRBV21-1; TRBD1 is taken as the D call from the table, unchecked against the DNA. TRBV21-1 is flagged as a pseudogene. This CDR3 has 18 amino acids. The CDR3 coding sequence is TGTGCCAGCAGCAAAGAATGCGGGGGACAGGGACCCCAAGAGACCCAGTACTTC. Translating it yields CASSKECGGQGPQETQYF.

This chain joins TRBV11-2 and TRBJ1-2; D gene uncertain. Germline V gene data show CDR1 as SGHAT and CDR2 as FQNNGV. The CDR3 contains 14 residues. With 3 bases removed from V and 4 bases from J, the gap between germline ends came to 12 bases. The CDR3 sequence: CASSFGSGSYGYTF. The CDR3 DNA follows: TGTGCCAGCAGCTTTGGCTCGGGGAGCTATGGCTACACCTTC.

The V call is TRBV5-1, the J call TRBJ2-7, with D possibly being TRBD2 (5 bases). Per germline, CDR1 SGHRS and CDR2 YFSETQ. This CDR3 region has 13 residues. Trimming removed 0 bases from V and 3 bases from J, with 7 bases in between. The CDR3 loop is CASSLGESYEQYF. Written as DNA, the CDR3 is TGCGCCAGCAGCTTGGGGGAGAGCTACGAGCAGTACTTC.

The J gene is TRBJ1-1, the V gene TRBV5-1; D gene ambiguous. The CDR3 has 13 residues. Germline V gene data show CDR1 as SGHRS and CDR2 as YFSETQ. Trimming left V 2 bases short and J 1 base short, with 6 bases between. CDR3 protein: CASSFLQNTEAFF. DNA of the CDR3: TGCGCCAGCAGCTTTTTACAGAACACTGAAGCTTTCTTT.

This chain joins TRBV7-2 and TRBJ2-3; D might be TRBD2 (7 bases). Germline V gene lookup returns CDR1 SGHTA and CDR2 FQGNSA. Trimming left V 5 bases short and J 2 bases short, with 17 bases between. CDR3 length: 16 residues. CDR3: CASSPLRGGDTDTQYF. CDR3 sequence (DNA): TGTGCCAGCAGCCCTTTGAGGGGGGGAGACACAGATACGCAGTATTTT.

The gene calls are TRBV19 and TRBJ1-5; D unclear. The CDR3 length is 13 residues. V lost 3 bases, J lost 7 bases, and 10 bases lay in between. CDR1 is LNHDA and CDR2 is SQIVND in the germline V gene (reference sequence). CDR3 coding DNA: TGTGCCAGTAGTATTCGGGGAGGGCAGCCCCAGCATTTT. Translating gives CASSIRGGQPQHF.

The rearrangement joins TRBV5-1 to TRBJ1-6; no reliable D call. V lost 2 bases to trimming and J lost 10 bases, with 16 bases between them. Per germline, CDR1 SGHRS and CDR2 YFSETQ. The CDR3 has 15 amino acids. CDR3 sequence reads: CASSFSGLASSPLHF. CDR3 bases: TGCGCCAGCAGCTTCTCCGGGTTGGCCTCGTCACCCCTCCACTTT.

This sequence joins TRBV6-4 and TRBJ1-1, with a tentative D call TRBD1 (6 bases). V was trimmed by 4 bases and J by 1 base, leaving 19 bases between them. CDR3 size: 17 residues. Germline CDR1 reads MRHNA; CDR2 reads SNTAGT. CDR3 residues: CASSGIGWLDRNTEAFF. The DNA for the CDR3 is TGTGCCAGCAGTGGGATTGGGTGGCTGGACAGGAACACTGAAGCTTTCTTT.

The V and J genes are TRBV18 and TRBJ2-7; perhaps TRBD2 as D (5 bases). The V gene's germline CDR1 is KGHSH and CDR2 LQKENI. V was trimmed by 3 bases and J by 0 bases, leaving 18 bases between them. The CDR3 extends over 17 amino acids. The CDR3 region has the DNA TGTGCCAGCTCACCTTTCGACCCGGGGTCCTACTCCTACGAGCAGTACTTC. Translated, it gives CASSPFDPGSYSYEQYF.

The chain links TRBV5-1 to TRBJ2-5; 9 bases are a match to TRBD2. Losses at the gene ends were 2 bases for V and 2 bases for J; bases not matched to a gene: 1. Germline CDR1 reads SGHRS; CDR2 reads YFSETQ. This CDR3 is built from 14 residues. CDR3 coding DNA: TGCGCCAGCAGCTTCACTAGCGGGCAAGAGACCCAGTACTTC. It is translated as CASSFTSGQETQYF. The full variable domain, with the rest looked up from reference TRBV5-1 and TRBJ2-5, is KAGVTQTPRYLIKTRGQQVTLSCSPISGHRSVSWYQQTPGQGLQFLFEYFSETQRNKGNFPGRFSGRQFSNSRSEMNVSTLELGDSALYLCASSFTSGQETQYFGPGTRLLVL.

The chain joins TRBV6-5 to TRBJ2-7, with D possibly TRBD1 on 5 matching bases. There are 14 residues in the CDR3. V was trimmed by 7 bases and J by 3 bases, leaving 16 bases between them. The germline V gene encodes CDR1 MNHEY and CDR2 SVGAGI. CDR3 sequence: CASKKGRGSYEQYF. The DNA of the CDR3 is TGTGCCAGCAAAAAGGGAAGGGGAAGCTACGAGCAGTACTTC.

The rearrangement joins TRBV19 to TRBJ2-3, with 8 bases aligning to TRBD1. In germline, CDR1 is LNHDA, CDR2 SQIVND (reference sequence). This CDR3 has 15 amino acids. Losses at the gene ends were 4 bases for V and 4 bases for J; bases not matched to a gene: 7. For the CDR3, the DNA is TGTGCCAGTAGTAACGGACAGGGTCGCGCAGATACGCAGTATTTT. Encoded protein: CASSNGQGRADTQYF.

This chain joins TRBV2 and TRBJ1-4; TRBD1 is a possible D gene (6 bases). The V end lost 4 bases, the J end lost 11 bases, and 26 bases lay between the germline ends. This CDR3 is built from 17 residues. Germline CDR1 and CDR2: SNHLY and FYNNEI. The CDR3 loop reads CASSVEGGGLSLEKLFF. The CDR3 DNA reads TGTGCCAGCAGTGTAGAAGGCGGGGGGCTAAGTTTAGAGAAACTGTTTTTT.

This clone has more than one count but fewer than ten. The CDR3 reads CATSRGAGQGTDTQYF. CDR3 sequence (DNA): TGTGCCACCAGCAGAGGGGCGGGACAGGGCACAGATACGCAGTATTTT. This chain uses TRBV15 with TRBJ2-3; 8 bases align to TRBD1. The CDR3 extends over 16 amino acids. Per the germline V gene, CDR1 is LNHNV and CDR2 is YYDKDF (reference sequence). J gave up 1 base and V 1 base, and 4 bases lay outside the gene matches.

This CDR3 is CASSLAGHPNEQYF. The CDR3 DNA follows: TGCGCCAGCAGCTTGGCGGGACACCCCAACGAGCAGTACTTC. The gene calls are TRBV5-1 and TRBJ2-7, with D possibly being TRBD1 (6 bases). CDR3 length: 14 amino acids. V lost 0 bases and J 5 bases, leaving 12 bases between the germline ends. The germline CDR1 and CDR2 sequences are SGHRS and YFSETQ.

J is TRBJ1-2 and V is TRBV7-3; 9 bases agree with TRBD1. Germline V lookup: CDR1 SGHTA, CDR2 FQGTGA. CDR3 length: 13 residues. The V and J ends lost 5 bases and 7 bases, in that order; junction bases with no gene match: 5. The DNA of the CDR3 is TGTGCCAGCAGCGCGGACAGGGGAAGTGGCTACACCTTC. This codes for CASSADRGSGYTF.

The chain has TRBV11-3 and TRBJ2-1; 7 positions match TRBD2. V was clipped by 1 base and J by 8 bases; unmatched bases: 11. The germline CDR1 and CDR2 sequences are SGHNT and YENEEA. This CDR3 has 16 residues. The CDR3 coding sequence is TGTGCCAGCAGCTTAGGGGGTCCGGGACTAACCTATGAGCAGTTCTTC. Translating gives CASSLGGPGLTYEQFF.

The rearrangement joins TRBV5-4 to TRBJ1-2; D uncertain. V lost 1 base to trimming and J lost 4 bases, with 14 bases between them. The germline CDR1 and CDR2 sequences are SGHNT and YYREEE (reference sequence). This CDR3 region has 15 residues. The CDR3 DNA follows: TGTGCCAGCAGCTTGTTCAACCCAGTTATCTATGGCTACACCTTC. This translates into CASSLFNPVIYGYTF.

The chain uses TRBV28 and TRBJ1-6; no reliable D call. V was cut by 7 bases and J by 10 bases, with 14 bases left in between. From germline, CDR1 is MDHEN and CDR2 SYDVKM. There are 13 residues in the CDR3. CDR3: CASIGGSGSPLHF. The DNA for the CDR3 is TGTGCCAGCATAGGCGGTTCGGGGTCACCCCTCCACTTT.

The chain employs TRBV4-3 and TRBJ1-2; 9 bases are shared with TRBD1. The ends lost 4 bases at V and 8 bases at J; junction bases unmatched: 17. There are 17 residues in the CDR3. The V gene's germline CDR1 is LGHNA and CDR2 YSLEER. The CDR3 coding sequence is TGCGCCAGCAGCCCCGCCCCGACAGGGGGGAAGCAGGAAGGCTACACCTTC. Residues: CASSPAPTGGKQEGYTF.

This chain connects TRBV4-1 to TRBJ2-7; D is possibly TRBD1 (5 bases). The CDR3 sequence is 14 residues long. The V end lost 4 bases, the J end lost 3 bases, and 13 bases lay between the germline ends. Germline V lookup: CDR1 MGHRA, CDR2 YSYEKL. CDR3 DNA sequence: TGCGCCAGCAGCCTGATGGGGCTCGGCTACGAGCAGTACTTC. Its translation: CASSLMGLGYEQYF.